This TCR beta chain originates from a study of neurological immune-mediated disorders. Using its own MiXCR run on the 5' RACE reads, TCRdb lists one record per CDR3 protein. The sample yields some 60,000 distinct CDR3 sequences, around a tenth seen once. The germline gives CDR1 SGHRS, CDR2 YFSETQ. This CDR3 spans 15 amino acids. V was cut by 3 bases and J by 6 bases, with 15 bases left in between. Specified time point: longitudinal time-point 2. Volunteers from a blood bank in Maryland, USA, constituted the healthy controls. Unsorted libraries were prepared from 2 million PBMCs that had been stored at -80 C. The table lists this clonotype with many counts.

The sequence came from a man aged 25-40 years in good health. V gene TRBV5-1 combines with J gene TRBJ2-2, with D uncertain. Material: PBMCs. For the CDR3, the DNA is TGCGCCAGCAGCTCCTACCAGCAGGTAGCCGGGGAGCTGTTTTTT. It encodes CASSSYQQVAGELFF.